This T cell receptor beta chain appears in the sequencing data of a study of T cells in Graves' hyperthyroidism and ophthalmopathy. RNA transcripts provided the source from which TCR beta CDR3 regions were amplified. The TCR CDR3 first-round RT-PCR relied on the HTBI primer set. TCRdb reprocessed the multiplex PCR reads via MiXCR and lists one record per CDR3 protein. Of around 300,000 distinct CDR3 sequences detected, around 20% appear once; the ten largest clones hold 50% to 75%. This clonotype was observed a few times. The J segment lost 5 bases and the V segment lost 4 bases, leaving 5 bases of the junction unmatched. The CDR3 covers 16 residues. CDR1 and CDR2 from the germline V gene are MNHEY and SVGEGT.

Sequenced material: blood. This TCR derives from a man in his thirties or forties with Graves' ophthalmopathy. J is TRBJ2-1 and V is TRBV6-2 or TRBV6-3; 13 bases are a match to TRBD2. The chain's CDR3 is CASSSWTSGRNNEQFF. The CDR3 DNA reads as TGTGCCAGCAGTTCCTGGACTAGCGGGAGAAACAATGAGCAGTTCTTC.